Each of the 32 T cell receptor beta chains below was sequenced from the same sample in a study of T cells after yellow fever vaccination. TCRdb reanalysed the 5' RACE reads using MiXCR and keeps one entry per CDR3 protein. The sample lists roughly 56,000 distinct CDR3 sequences, approximately 6% occurring once. The material sequenced was PBMCs, either bulk or a sorted T-cell subset (CD4+, CD8+, memory, or dextramer-sorted; not recorded which), taken on the day of the yellow fever booster vaccination. The receptors shown here come from a man aged 18-30 years who received the YFV17D yellow fever vaccine.

This clonotype has ten or more counts. The genes are TRBV11-2 and TRBJ1-4; 8 positions agree with TRBD1. With V trimmed by 7 bases and J by 7 bases, 8 bases remained unmatched. The CDR3 sequence is 14 residues long. Germline V gene data show CDR1 as SGHAT and CDR2 as FQNNGV. The CDR3 coding sequence is TGTGCCAGCACAGGGGGCCTCGTGGGTGAAAAACTGTTTTTT. Protein sequence: CASTGGLVGEKLFF.

This clonotype was seen more than once but under ten times. The chain's CDR3 is CASSPSGTGTYEQYV. The CDR3 nucleotides read TGTGCCAGCAGTCCATCGGGGACAGGGACCTACGAGCAGTACGTC. The chain couples TRBV12-3 or TRBV12-4 to TRBJ2-7; 9 nucleotides match TRBD1. V lost 5 bases to trimming and J lost 2 bases; unmatched junction nucleotides: 7. CDR3 length: 15 residues.

The chain recombines TRBV15 with TRBJ2-2; maybe TRBD1 (6 bases). The CDR3 runs 14 residues. The germline V gene has CDR1 LNHNV and CDR2 YYDKDF (reference sequence). V lost 10 bases to trimming and J lost 3 bases, with 15 bases between them. CDR3 DNA sequence: TGTGCCATCATGAAACAGGGTTACACCGGGGAGCTGTTTTTT. It is translated as CAIMKQGYTGELFF.

This clonotype was counted between two and nine times. This CDR3 reads CASSPGANTGELFF. CDR3 nucleotide sequence: TGTGCCAGCAGCCCGGGGGCAAACACCGGGGAGCTGTTTTTT. V is TRBV5-5 and J is TRBJ2-2; D may match TRBD1 or TRBD2 (6 bases each). Trimming left V 4 bases short and J 2 bases short, with 9 bases between. There are 14 residues in the CDR3. Germline CDR1 SGHKS, CDR2 YYEKEE (reference sequence).

The gene calls are TRBV30 and TRBJ1-6; the D is unclear. Germline lookup yields CDR1 GTSNPN and CDR2 SVGIG (reference sequence). This CDR3 contains 13 residues. Trimming shortened V by 3 bases and J by 3 bases, and 6 bases separated the two germline ends. CDR3 protein: CAWRSYYNSPLHF. As DNA, the CDR3 is TGTGCCTGGAGGAGTTACTATAATTCACCCCTCCACTTT.

The V call is TRBV29-1, the J call TRBJ2-5; D is unclear. The V end was cut by 1 base, the J end by 5 bases, with 17 bases between. Germline V gene data show CDR1 as SQVTM and CDR2 as ANQGSEA. The CDR3 consists of 15 residues. CDR3 sequence (DNA): TGCAGCGTTGAAGCCACACACGTACTTCAGGAGACCCAGTACTTC. It encodes CSVEATHVLQETQYF. Full variable domain (missing parts from reference TRBV29-1 and TRBJ2-5): SAVISQKPSRDICQRGTSLTIQCQVDSQVTMMFWYRQQPGQSLTLIATANQGSEATYESGFVIDKFPISRPNLTFSTLTVSNMSPEDSSIYLCSVEATHVLQETQYFGPGTRLLVL.

This clonotype was detected many times. The chain is built from TRBV4-2 and TRBJ1-4; TRBD1 is a possible D gene (5 bases). CDR1 and CDR2 from the germline V gene are LGHNA and YNFKEQ. The CDR3 is 13 amino acids. V was trimmed by 3 bases and J by 7 bases, leaving 9 bases between them. CDR3 sequence (DNA): TGTGCCAGCAGCCACACTGGGGGTGAAAAACTGTTTTTT. It encodes CASSHTGGEKLFF.

This clonotype was found many times. The junction departs from the called germline gene at one end, perhaps through a read error. The chain employs TRBV6-2 or TRBV6-3 and TRBJ2-1; D remains ambiguous. CDR3 size: 13 residues. CDR1 is MNHEY and CDR2 is SVGEGT in the germline V gene. CDR3 nucleotides: TGTGCCAGCAGTTACCAACAGTACAGTGAGCAGTTCTTC. Protein product: CASSYQQYSEQFF.

This clonotype was counted at least ten times. The chain couples TRBV5-1 to TRBJ2-5; D assignment may be TRBD1 or TRBD2 (5 bases each). This CDR3 region has 19 residues. The germline gives CDR1 SGHRS, CDR2 YFSETQ. The ends were cut back, 3 bases at V and 3 bases at J, with 27 bases in the middle. DNA of the CDR3: TGCGCCAGCAGCTACCCCGAGAGGCGGTCTAGCAGGGTCGAAGAGACCCAGTACTTC. This codes for CASSYPERRSSRVEETQYF.

This clonotype was found many times. The CDR3 region has the DNA TGTGCCAGCAGTTTAACGACGACGAGGGAGAATCAGCCCCAGCATTTT. Residues: CASSLTTTRENQPQHF. This chain links TRBV12-3 or TRBV12-4 with TRBJ1-5; D gene unclear. The CDR3 covers 16 residues. V was cut by 2 bases and J by 4 bases, with 15 bases left in between.

Comment on this clonotype: This sequence may be a read error, since a much larger clone differs from it by one base. The CDR3: CASSAIGQGHYNEQFF. CDR3 nucleotide sequence: TGTGCCAGCAGCGCAATCGGACAGGGCCACTACAATGAGCAGTTCTTC. The V and J genes are TRBV7-9 and TRBJ2-1; TRBD1 matches 8 bases. The CDR3 loop spans 16 amino acids. V lost 5 bases to trimming and J lost 3 bases; unmatched junction nucleotides: 9. The germline gives CDR1 SEHNR, CDR2 FQNEAQ (reference sequence).

The J gene is TRBJ2-5, the V gene TRBV10-3; D is undetermined. This CDR3 is built from 13 residues. Between the trimmed V and J ends, which lost 7 bases and 5 bases, there was a span of 14 bases. Germline-derived CDR1 and CDR2 are ENHRY and SYGVKD. CDR3 sequence (DNA): TGTGCCATCACCCCGGGTCCGAGGGAGACCCAGTACTTC. The encoded protein is CAITPGPRETQYF.

This clonotype was counted between two and nine times. This chain uses TRBV3-1 with TRBJ2-2; D unclear. V was pared by 4 bases and J by 5 bases, with 11 bases between. Germline CDR1 LGHDT, CDR2 YNNKEL (reference sequence). This CDR3 is 14 amino acids long. The DNA of the CDR3 is TGTGCCAGCAGCCTTACCGTTAATACCGGGGAGCTGTTTTTT. This translates into CASSLTVNTGELFF.

The sample holds a few counts of this clonotype. The gene calls are TRBV7-9 and TRBJ2-7, with 8 bases matching TRBD2. Germline-derived CDR1 and CDR2 are SEHNR and FQNEAQ (reference sequence). The CDR3 has 16 residues. Trimming cost V 5 bases and J 0 bases; bases outside gene matches: 9. The CDR3 DNA reads as TGTGCCAGCAGCCCACGGGGCGCGGGGGGCTCCTACGAGCAGTACTTC. Protein product: CASSPRGAGGSYEQYF.

This clonotype was counted only a few times. The V call is TRBV9, the J call TRBJ2-5; 7 positions match TRBD2. Unmatched junction bases numbered 5, after V lost 1 base and J lost 5 bases. The germline gives CDR1 SGDLS, CDR2 YYNGEE. The CDR3 totals 14 residues. CDR3 sequence reads: CASSVSGAEETQYF. The CDR3 bases are TGTGCCAGCAGCGTAAGCGGGGCGGAGGAGACCCAGTACTTC. The full variable domain, rest sourced from reference TRBV9 and TRBJ2-5, is DSGVTQTPKHLITATGQRVTLRCSPRSGDLSVYWYQQSLDQGLQFLIQYYNGEERAKGNILERFSAQQFPDLHSELNLSSLELGDSALYFCASSVSGAEETQYFGPGTRLLVL.

This clonotype was observed at least ten times. The chain combines TRBV12-3 or TRBV12-4 with TRBJ2-7; D may be TRBD2 (5 bases). The V end lost 3 bases, the J end lost 6 bases, and 9 bases lay between the germline ends. The CDR3 is 12 amino acids. The CDR3 reads CASSLRVFEQYF. CDR3 DNA: TGTGCCAGCAGTTTGAGGGTGTTCGAGCAGTACTTC.

Many counts were recorded for this clonotype. J is TRBJ1-4 and V is TRBV6-5, with 8 bases identical to TRBD1. CDR1 and CDR2 from the germline V gene are MNHEY and SVGAGI. This CDR3 comprises 14 residues. Trimming cost V 6 bases and J 8 bases; bases outside gene matches: 8. In DNA, the CDR3 is TGTGCCAGCAGGGCCGTAACAGGGGGGGAAAAACTGTTTTTT. This gives the protein CASRAVTGGEKLFF.

This clonotype appeared a few times. The rearrangement joins TRBV5-6 to TRBJ2-7; the D gene is possibly TRBD2 (6 bases). The CDR3 totals 13 residues. Germline CDR1 and CDR2: SGHDT and YYEEEE. Trimming left V 5 bases short and J 5 bases short, with 14 bases between. The CDR3 sequence is CASRWGDLDEQYF. The CDR3 DNA reads TGTGCCAGCAGGTGGGGGGACCTCGACGAGCAGTACTTC.

This clonotype was seen a few times. The V gene is TRBV20-1, the J gene TRBJ2-7, with unresolved D. V lost 0 bases and J 2 bases, leaving 14 bases between the germline ends. This CDR3 has 15 amino acids. Germline CDR1 DFQATT, CDR2 SNEGSKA (reference sequence). In DNA, the CDR3 is TGCAGTGCTAGAGATTCTCAAGGGTTACCCTACGAGCAGTACTTC. Its translation is CSARDSQGLPYEQYF.

This rearrangement joins TRBV11-2 to TRBJ2-5, with TRBD2 matching 7 bases. Trimming removed 3 bases from V and 4 bases from J; junction bases left unmatched: 8. The CDR3 sequence is 15 residues long. The germline V gene has CDR1 SGHAT and CDR2 FQNNGV. CDR3 in amino acids: CASSLGWSGGETQYF. CDR3 in DNA: TGTGCCAGCAGCTTGGGGTGGTCGGGAGGAGAGACCCAGTACTTC.

V is TRBV4-1 and J is TRBJ1-5, with a weak D call TRBD1 (5 bases). The germline CDR1 and CDR2 sequences are MGHRA and YSYEKL. V lost 0 bases to trimming and J lost 0 bases, with 15 bases between them. The CDR3 is 18 residues long. The CDR3 spells CASSQEWSAGSSNQPQHF. In DNA form, the CDR3 reads TGCGCCAGCAGCCAAGAATGGAGCGCAGGGTCTAGCAATCAGCCCCAGCATTTT.

This clonotype has a handful of counts. The CDR3 protein is CASIEVGGTREQYF. CDR3 bases: TGTGCCAGCATTGAGGTAGGGGGGACCCGCGAGCAGTACTTC. The chain is built from TRBV2 and TRBJ2-7; either TRBD1 or TRBD2 may supply D (6 bases each). Germline V CDR1 and CDR2: SNHLY, FYNNEI. The CDR3 is 14 residues long. V shed 7 bases and J shed 6 bases, with 19 bases lying between them. Combining the CDR3 with reference TRBV2 and TRBJ2-7 gives the whole variable domain EPEVTQTPSHQVTQMGQEVILRCVPISNHLYFYWYRQILGQKVEFLVSFYNNEISEKSEIFDDQFSVERPDGSNFTLKIRSTKLEDSAMYFCASIEVGGTREQYFGPGTRLTVT.

This clonotype was counted many times. The genes are TRBV10-3 and TRBJ2-2; no definite D call. Germline V gives CDR1 ENHRY, CDR2 SYGVKD. This CDR3 spans 16 amino acids. V gave up 0 bases and J gave up 6 bases, with 14 bases separating them. The CDR3 loop reads CAISESETSFAGELFF. The DNA of the CDR3 is TGTGCCATCAGTGAGTCGGAGACTTCCTTTGCCGGGGAGCTGTTTTTT.

The CDR3 spells CAISEVRAPGYTF. CDR3 DNA: TGTGCCATCAGTGAAGTCAGGGCCCCGGGCTACACCTTC. The chain combines TRBV10-3 with TRBJ1-2, with a possible D match to TRBD1 (5 bases). This CDR3 comprises 13 residues. Trimming removed 3 bases from V and 8 bases from J, with 13 bases in between. Germline V gives CDR1 ENHRY, CDR2 SYGVKD.

The chain combines TRBV7-2 with TRBJ2-3; maybe TRBD2 (5 bases). Germline values: CDR1 SGHTA, CDR2 FQGNSA. CDR3 length: 16 amino acids. Trimming cost V 1 base and J 7 bases, with 18 bases left between them. The CDR3 is CASSLVWEPRYNTQYF. The CDR3 DNA follows: TGTGCCAGCAGCTTAGTATGGGAGCCCCGCTACAATACGCAGTATTTT.

This clonotype was detected many times. The genes are TRBV6-5 and TRBJ1-1; D is unclear. Per germline, CDR1 MNHEY and CDR2 SVGAGI. The CDR3 runs to 13 residues. V was trimmed by 0 bases and J by 6 bases, leaving 8 bases between them. The DNA for the CDR3 is TGTGCCAGCAGTTACTCGTTTCAGGCTGAAGCTTTCTTT. It yields the protein CASSYSFQAEAFF.

This clonotype was seen ten or more times. The chain joins TRBV6-2 or TRBV6-3 to TRBJ2-5; possibly TRBD1 or TRBD2 for D (5 bases each). The germline V and J ends were trimmed by 2 bases and 6 bases, with 16 bases remaining between them. Germline values: CDR1 MNHEY, CDR2 SVGEGT. The CDR3 extends over 15 amino acids. This chain's CDR3 is CASSYPGAERQTQYF. DNA of the CDR3: TGTGCCAGCAGTTACCCCGGGGCGGAGCGGCAGACCCAGTACTTC.

The V call is TRBV4-2, the J call TRBJ1-2; D is uncertain. This CDR3 comprises 15 residues. Germline CDR1 reads LGHNA; CDR2 reads YNFKEQ. The V gene lost 1 base and the J gene lost 6 bases, with 15 bases spanning the gap. The CDR3 here is CASSQVEINPDGYTF. DNA of the CDR3: TGTGCCAGCAGCCAAGTAGAAATCAATCCCGATGGCTACACCTTC.

In its sample, this clonotype was seen a few times. The V gene is TRBV7-9, the J gene TRBJ2-5; TRBD2 agrees at 7 bases. The germline V gene encodes CDR1 SEHNR and CDR2 FQNEAQ (reference sequence). V lost 5 bases to trimming and J lost 0 bases; unmatched junction nucleotides: 9. The CDR3 covers 16 residues. CDR3 sequence (DNA): TGTGCCAGCAGCGGCCTCCTGGGGGGGTACCAAGAGACCCAGTACTTC. Its translation: CASSGLLGGYQETQYF. Combining the CDR3 with reference TRBV7-9 and TRBJ2-5 gives the whole variable domain DTGVSQNPRHKITKRGQNVTFRCDPISEHNRLYWYRQTLGQGPEFLTYFQNEAQLEKSRLLSDRFSAERPKGSFSTLEIQRTEQGDSAMYLCASSGLLGGYQETQYFGPGTRLLVL.

This clonotype was seen many times. The V and J genes are TRBV4-1 and TRBJ2-1, with 12 bases lining up with TRBD2. Trimming took 6 bases from V and 6 from J; bases not matched to a gene: 6. CDR1 and CDR2 from the germline V gene are MGHRA and YSYEKL. This CDR3 comprises 15 residues. CDR3 protein: CASRRTSGDSNEQFF. The CDR3 DNA reads TGCGCCAGCAGAAGGACTAGCGGGGATTCCAATGAGCAGTTCTTC.

At least ten counts were recorded for this clonotype. The chain combines TRBV4-3 with TRBJ2-1; a possible D gene is TRBD2 (5 bases). V was pared by 3 bases and J by 0 bases, with 21 bases between. CDR1 is LGHNA, CDR2 YSLEER, per germline. The CDR3 sequence is 19 residues long. Written as DNA, the CDR3 is TGCGCCAGCAGCCATACCATCCAGGTGGCGGGTTTCTCCTACAATGAGCAGTTCTTC. Encoded protein: CASSHTIQVAGFSYNEQFF.

This clonotype came up many times. The chain carries TRBV18 and TRBJ2-3; no clear D gene. V gave up 3 bases and J gave up 6 bases, with 4 bases separating them. The CDR3 loop spans 11 amino acids. Germline V CDR1 and CDR2: KGHSH, LQKENI. DNA of the CDR3: TGTGCCAGCTCACCGGTTGATACGCAGTATTTT. Translation gives CASSPVDTQYF.